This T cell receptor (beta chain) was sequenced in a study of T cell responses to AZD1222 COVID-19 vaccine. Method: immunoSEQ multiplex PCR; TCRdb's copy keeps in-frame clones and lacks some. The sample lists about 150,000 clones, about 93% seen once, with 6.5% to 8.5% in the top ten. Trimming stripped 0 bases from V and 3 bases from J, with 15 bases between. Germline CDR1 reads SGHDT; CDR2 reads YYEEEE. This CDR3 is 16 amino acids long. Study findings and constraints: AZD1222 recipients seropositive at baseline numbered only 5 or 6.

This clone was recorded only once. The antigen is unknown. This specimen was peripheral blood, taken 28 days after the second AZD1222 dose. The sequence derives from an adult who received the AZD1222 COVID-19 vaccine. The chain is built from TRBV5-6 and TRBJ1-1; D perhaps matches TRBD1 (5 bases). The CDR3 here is CASSLGTGQGYTEAFF. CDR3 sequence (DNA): TGTGCCAGCAGCTTGGGTACCGGGCAGGGATACACTGAAGCTTTCTTT.